Listed below are T cell receptor beta chains from one sample, sequenced in a study of T-cell memory formation after mild COVID-19. From the 5' RACE reads, TCRdb called clonotypes with MiXCR, one entry per CDR3 protein. The repertoire holds around 450,000 distinct CDR3 sequences, 20% seen once, with around 8.4% in the top ten. Specimen: PBMCs or a T cell subset sorted from them (not recorded which). These receptors came from an adult woman who had mild COVID-19 (a few samples of this study predate the infection). Cell type and time point are not known. CDR3s include the opening cysteine and the closing phenylalanine or tryptophan. Fields, in order: D gene, clone size, J gene, V gene, CDR3 protein, CDR3 DNA. A D gene is named only where the DNA matches it firmly. Some rows mark clone size as missing; the rest say once, few, many or name a class of expanded clone.

>TRBD1|few|TRBJ1-6|TRBV7-8
CASRKTGGGESPLHF
TGTGCCAGCAGGAAAACAGGGGGAGGAGAGTCACCCCTCCACTTT
>TRBD1|few|TRBJ2-7|TRBV9
CASSVGTVSYEQYF
TGTGCCAGCAGCGTCGGGACAGTCTCCTACGAGCAGTACTTC
>TRBD2|-|TRBJ2-3|TRBV27
CASSFVGLAGNTQYF
TGTGCCAGCAGTTTCGTCGGGCTAGCGGGGAATACGCAGTATTTT
>TRBD1|-|TRBJ1-4|TRBV5-1
CASSSKTDRAANEKLFF
TGCGCCAGCAGCTCGAAAACGGACAGGGCGGCTAATGAAAAACTGTTTTTT
>TRBD1|-|TRBJ2-7|TRBV5-4
CASSGQGYEQYF
TGTGCCAGCAGCGGACAGGGCTACGAGCAGTACTTC
>TRBD1|-|TRBJ1-1|TRBV5-1
CASSYLGQGSMNTEAFF
TGCGCCAGCAGTTATCTGGGACAGGGGTCGATGAACACTGAAGCTTTCTTT
>TRBD1|-|TRBJ1-6|TRBV3-1
CASSQGSGGGYSPLHF
TGTGCCAGCAGCCAAGGTTCAGGGGGTGGTTATTCACCCCTCCACTTT
>-|few|TRBJ2-3|TRBV25-1
CASSEWGNTDTQYF
TGTGCCAGCAGTGAATGGGGGAATACAGATACGCAGTATTTT
>-|-|TRBJ2-1|TRBV3-1
CASSQVRGYSYNEQFF
TGTGCCAGCAGCCAAGTGCGGGGCTACTCCTACAATGAGCAGTTCTTC
>TRBD1|few|TRBJ1-1|TRBV2
CASTTGQDTEAFF
TGTGCCAGCACCACGGGACAGGACACTGAAGCTTTCTTT
>TRBD2|few|TRBJ2-1|TRBV24-1
CATDGGSGRAHEQFF
TGTGCCACCGACGGAGGTAGCGGGAGGGCCCATGAGCAGTTCTTC
>-|-|TRBJ2-7|TRBV20-1
CSASPTVFSYEQYF
TGCAGTGCTAGCCCGACAGTTTTTTCCTACGAGCAGTACTTC
>-|-|TRBJ1-3|TRBV20-1
CSARRGSGNTIYF
TGCAGTGCCAGACGGGGGTCAGGAAACACCATATATTTT
>-|-|TRBJ2-3|TRBV7-6
CASSPTRHPTDTQYF
TGTGCCAGCAGCCCGACGAGGCACCCCACAGATACGCAGTATTTT
>TRBD2|-|TRBJ2-3|TRBV9
CASSVVASGVGDTQYF
TGTGCCAGCAGCGTAGTGGCTAGCGGAGTCGGGGATACGCAGTATTTT
>TRBD1|few|TRBJ2-5|TRBV7-6
CASSFRDRGFLEETQYF
TGTGCCAGCAGCTTCCGGGACAGGGGTTTTTTGGAAGAGACCCAGTACTTC
>-|-|TRBJ2-1|TRBV5-1
CASSDHGGNWNEQFF
TGCGCCAGCAGCGACCATGGGGGGAACTGGAATGAGCAGTTCTTC
>TRBD2|-|TRBJ2-1|TRBV7-2
CASSLGTSGSFQQFF
TGTGCCAGCAGCTTGGGGACTAGCGGGAGTTTTCAGCAGTTCTTC
>-|-|TRBJ2-5|TRBV9
CASSLGHGNRETQYF
TGTGCCAGCAGCCTCGGACACGGAAATAGGGAGACCCAGTACTTC
>-|-|TRBJ2-1|TRBV14
CASSLRVDYNEQFF
TGTGCCAGCAGCCTCAGGGTGGACTACAATGAGCAGTTCTTC
>-|few|TRBJ2-5|TRBV11-2
CASSLDSAQGARDF
TGTGCCAGCAGCTTAGATTCCGCCCAGGGTGCAAGGGACTTC
>-|once|TRBJ2-7|TRBV19
CASSPTGVATYEQYF
TGTGCCAGTAGTCCCACGGGGGTGGCCACCTACGAGCAGTACTTC
>TRBD1|many|TRBJ2-7|TRBV12-3/TRBV12-4
CASSLGPGGSYEQYF
TGTGCCAGCAGTTTAGGCCCAGGGGGCTCCTACGAGCAGTACTTC
>-|many|TRBJ2-3|TRBV5-1
CASRNAGSGDTQYF
TGCGCCAGCAGAAACGCGGGAAGTGGGGATACGCAGTATTTT
>-|few|TRBJ2-1|TRBV29-1
CSVERSPHYNEQFF
TGCAGCGTTGAGAGATCTCCCCACTACAATGAGCAGTTCTTC
>TRBD2|-|TRBJ2-1|TRBV7-2
CASSLAIGTSGRAPNEQFF
TGTGCCAGCAGCTTAGCCATCGGGACTAGCGGGAGGGCCCCCAATGAGCAGTTCTTC
>-|many|TRBJ2-1|TRBV7-9
CASKNQRAITDEQFF
TGTGCCAGTAAGAATCAGAGGGCCATTACCGATGAGCAGTTCTTC
>-|-|TRBJ2-1|TRBV12-3/TRBV12-4
CASSSPLSNEQFF
TGTGCCAGCAGCTCCCCCCTTTCTAATGAGCAGTTCTTC
>-|-|TRBJ1-2|TRBV3-1
CASSQRARGVYGYTF
TGTGCCAGCAGCCAAAGAGCCCGGGGGGTCTATGGCTACACCTTC
>-|-|TRBJ1-6|TRBV20-1
CSAGTRTARNSPLHF
TGCAGTGCTGGCACCCGGACCGCTAGAAATTCACCCCTCCACTTT
>-|few|TRBJ1-1|TRBV6-6
CASSYQGRDTEAFF
TGTGCCAGCAGTTATCAGGGGAGGGACACTGAAGCTTTCTTT
>-|-|TRBJ1-2|TRBV29-1
CSVESTALNYGYTF
TGCAGCGTTGAGAGCACAGCGCTCAACTATGGCTACACCTTC
>-|few|TRBJ2-7|TRBV3-1
CASSHPIGVPQYF
TGTGCCAGCAGCCATCCCATTGGAGTTCCGCAGTACTTC
>-|many|TRBJ1-5|TRBV6-1
CASLGQGPNQPQHF
TGTGCCAGCCTAGGGCAGGGCCCCAATCAGCCCCAGCATTTT
>TRBD1|-|TRBJ1-5|TRBV6-2/TRBV6-3
CASRGTGGHQPQHF
TGTGCCAGCAGGGGGACAGGGGGGCATCAGCCCCAGCATTTT
>-|-|TRBJ2-5|TRBV7-2
CASNLRGSETQYF
TGTGCCAGCAACCTCCGGGGCAGCGAGACCCAGTACTTC
>-|-|TRBJ1-1|TRBV3-1
CASSQVYGGDGAFF
TGTGCCAGCAGCCAAGTCTACGGGGGCGACGGAGCTTTCTTT
>-|many|TRBJ2-1|TRBV9
CASSVSGSLSSYNEQFF
TGTGCCAGCAGCGTTAGCGGTAGTCTAAGCTCCTACAATGAGCAGTTCTTC
>TRBD1|few|TRBJ1-4|TRBV18
CASSLNRGSTNEKLFF
TGTGCCAGCTCACTAAACAGGGGATCAACTAATGAAAAACTGTTTTTT
>-|-|TRBJ2-1|TRBV4-3
CASSPSSEGEQFF
TGCGCCAGCAGCCCTTCCTCGGAGGGTGAGCAGTTCTTC
>-|few|TRBJ2-7|TRBV12-3/TRBV12-4
CASSFPPGLSSYEQYF
TGTGCCAGCAGTTTTCCCCCGGGGCTCTCCTCCTACGAGCAGTACTTC
>-|few|TRBJ1-1|TRBV7-3
CASSPSDLNTEAFF
TGTGCCAGCAGCCCCAGCGATTTGAACACTGAAGCTTTCTTT
>-|many|TRBJ2-3|TRBV5-5
CASSLIYGVPPADTQYF
TGTGCCAGCAGCTTGATTTACGGCGTCCCCCCGGCGGATACGCAGTATTTT
>TRBD1|-|TRBJ2-5|TRBV5-6
CASSPQTGIQETQYF
TGTGCCAGCAGCCCCCAGACAGGGATTCAAGAGACCCAGTACTTC
>TRBD2|-|TRBJ2-1|TRBV7-9
CASSRLAVDEQFF
TGTGCCAGCAGCCGACTAGCGGTAGATGAGCAGTTCTTC
>TRBD2|many|TRBJ2-1|TRBV5-1
CASSLASGGSYNEQFF
TGCGCCAGCAGCTTGGCCAGCGGGGGCTCCTACAATGAGCAGTTCTTC
>TRBD1|once|TRBJ2-4|TRBV14
CASSQVAAGTGVAKNIQYF
TGTGCCAGCAGCCAAGTAGCGGCCGGGACAGGGGTAGCCAAAAACATTCAGTACTTC
>TRBD2|-|TRBJ2-3|TRBV20-1
CSASGRGVTTDTQYF
TGCAGTGCTAGCGGCCGGGGGGTTACCACAGATACGCAGTATTTT
>-|-|TRBJ1-2|TRBV20-1
CTSRGKNYGYTF
TGCACCTCGAGGGGGAAGAACTATGGCTACACCTTC
>-|-|TRBJ1-3|TRBV6-1
CASRSGQLFSGNTIYF
TGTGCCAGCAGGAGCGGACAGTTGTTTTCTGGAAACACCATATATTTT
>TRBD2|few|TRBJ2-3|TRBV7-2
CASSPIAGGGTDTQYF
TGTGCCAGCAGCCCCATAGCGGGAGGGGGCACAGATACGCAGTATTTT
>-|few|TRBJ1-1|TRBV4-1
CASSQQLTGRDDTEAFF
TGCGCCAGCAGCCAACAACTAACTGGCAGGGACGACACTGAAGCTTTCTTT
>-|-|TRBJ2-1|TRBV4-2
CASSQETRSNEQFF
TGTGCCAGCAGCCAAGAAACTAGGAGCAATGAGCAGTTCTTC
>-|few|TRBJ1-2|TRBV12-3/TRBV12-4
CASSQWGRDGYTF
TGTGCCAGCAGTCAATGGGGGCGGGATGGCTACACCTTC
>-|few|TRBJ1-1|TRBV10-3
CAISDTDSASEAFF
TGTGCCATCAGTGACACGGACAGTGCATCTGAAGCTTTCTTT
>TRBD1|-|TRBJ2-5|TRBV28
CASSFADRVETQYF
TGTGCCAGCAGTTTTGCGGACAGGGTGGAGACCCAGTACTTC
>-|few|TRBJ1-1|TRBV6-5
CATSPPGRVKAFF
TGTGCCACCTCCCCTCCGGGTAGGGTAAAAGCTTTCTTT
>-|few|TRBJ1-3|TRBV7-2
CASSLYTGNTIYF
TGTGCCAGCAGCTTATACACTGGAAACACCATATATTTT
>TRBD1|-|TRBJ1-2|TRBV7-9
CASRRVGQGYGYTF
TGTGCCAGCAGGAGGGTGGGACAGGGGTATGGCTACACCTTC
>-|-|TRBJ1-2|TRBV5-4
CASSLTGGDRYGYTF
TGTGCCAGCAGCTTAACGGGAGGGGACCGATATGGCTACACCTTC